The 4 T cell receptor beta chains listed next were all sequenced from one sample in a study of tumor and adjacent non-tumor tissue in lung cancer. RNA was extracted from bulk tissue without any cell sorting. This non-tumor lung sample came from over 3 cm beyond the tumor edge. Three rounds of nested PCR, following a modified ARM-PCR protocol, produced the TCRbeta library. TCRdb analysed the multiplex PCR reads with MiXCR anew, one entry per CDR3 protein. The sample shows around 50,000 distinct CDR3 sequences, around 59% of them seen only once. Input material: distant non-tumor lung tissue. Receptors were obtained from a woman aged 70-85 years with non-small cell lung cancer.

This clonotype appeared a few times. The missing conserved phenylalanine or tryptophan at the end of this CDR3 makes a read error likely. V and J are TRBV11-2 and TRBJ2-1; 12 positions match TRBD2. V was clipped by 0 bases and J by 1 base; unmatched bases: 1. The germline gives CDR1 SGHAT, CDR2 FQNNGV. The CDR3 has 17 amino acids. Here the CDR3 DNA reads TGTGCCAGCAGCTTAGAACTAGCGGGAGGTTCCTACAATGAGCAGTTCCTC. Residues: CASSLELAGGSYNEQFL.

A note on this clonotype: The junction differs from germline at one of its ends, possibly a read error. The chain recombines TRBV5-1 with TRBJ1-3; 10 bases match TRBD1. Germline CDR1 SGHRS, CDR2 YFSETQ. The CDR3 spans 15 residues. The CDR3 here is CASSFGQGGGNTIYF. CDR3 nucleotide sequence: TGCGCCAGCAGCTTCGGACAGGGGGGTGGAAACACTATATATTTT.

In the case of this clonotype: The junction departs from germline at one end; a sequencing error may be responsible. The chain carries TRBV20-1 and TRBJ1-2, with D tentatively TRBD1 (6 bases). The CDR3 extends over 17 amino acids. Germline V CDR1 and CDR2: DFQATT, SNEGSKA (reference sequence). CDR3 protein: CSASGGRGARVNNGYTF. The CDR3 DNA reads as TGCAGTGCTAGCGGCGGTAGGGGGGCTCGGGTTAACAATGGCTACACCTTC.

Comments on this clonotype: A much larger clone differs by one base, so this may be a read error. The CDR3 sequence: CASSSSLDRGPAYGYTF. The CDR3 DNA sequence: TGTGCCAGCAGTTCATCCCTTGACAGGGGGCCTGCCTATGGCTACACCTTC. The J gene is TRBJ1-2, the V gene TRBV12-3 or TRBV12-4; 10 bases match TRBD1. The CDR3 runs to 17 residues. Unmatched junction bases numbered 12, after V lost 4 bases and J lost 4 bases.